This is a list of T cell receptor beta chains from one sample in a study of T cells after yellow fever vaccination. MiXCR, run by TCRdb on the 5' RACE reads, gives a single entry per CDR3 protein. The table records about 85,000 distinct CDR3 sequences, roughly 15% of them present only once. The starting material was CD8+ T cells not binding an NS4B(214-222) dextramer, sorted from PBMCs, obtained roughly 20 days after the first yellow fever vaccination. These receptors were taken from a man between 18 and 35 years old who received the YFV17D yellow fever vaccine. The CDR3 runs from the conserved cysteine through the conserved F or W. The D gene is left open where the match is weak. Clone size is shown for a subset of rows, as once, few, many or a class of expanded clone.

CASSQGTGRTSPLHF | TGCGCCAGCAGCCAAGGGACAGGGCGAACCTCACCCCTCCACTTT | TRBJ1-6 | TRBV4-3 | . | TRBD1
CASSLRPTGYGYTF | TGTGCCAGCAGTTTAAGGCCGACAGGCTATGGCTACACCTTC | TRBJ1-2 | TRBV27 | few | .
CSARPYRGVNTGELFF | TGCAGTGCGCGACCTTACAGGGGGGTCAACACCGGGGAGCTGTTTTTT | TRBJ2-2 | TRBV20-1 | . | TRBD1
CSASTTLALNSYEQYF | TGCAGTGCTAGCACGACACTAGCGCTTAACAGCTACGAGCAGTACTTC | TRBJ2-7 | TRBV20-1 | . | TRBD2
CASSLGGGVRGSTDTQYF | TGTGCCAGCAGCTTAGGGGGCGGGGTGAGGGGGAGCACAGATACGCAGTATTTT | TRBJ2-3 | TRBV11-2 | . | .
CASSFSAGRETQYF | TGTGCCAGCAGCTTTTCTGCAGGGAGAGAGACCCAGTACTTC | TRBJ2-5 | TRBV5-6 | few | .
CASSEKGANVLTF | TGTGCCAGCAGCGAAAAGGGGGCCAACGTCCTGACTTTC | TRBJ2-6 | TRBV7-9 | . | .
CASSPGTSGMETQYF | TGTGCCAGCAGCCCCGGGACTAGCGGGATGGAGACCCAGTACTTC | TRBJ2-5 | TRBV7-9 | . | TRBD2
CASSSSWDKNAF | TGTGCCAGCAGCTCCTCTTGGGACAAAAACGCCTTC | TRBJ1-2 | TRBV7-9 | . | .
CSARDPASNEQFF | TGCAGCGCCCGGGACCCCGCGTCGAATGAGCAGTTCTTC | TRBJ2-1 | TRBV29-1 | few | .
CASSLTGMDEQYF | TGTGCCAGCAGTTTAACAGGGATGGACGAGCAGTACTTC | TRBJ2-7 | TRBV27 | few | .
CASSLLTTDTQYF | TGTGCCAGCAGCTTATTAACCACAGATACGCAGTATTTT | TRBJ2-3 | TRBV7-2 | few | .
CSVEVRENQPQHF | TGCAGCGTTGAGGTCAGGGAGAACCAGCCCCAGCATTTT | TRBJ1-5 | TRBV29-1 | few | .
CASSPTLTSTDTQYF | TGTGCCAGCAGCCCAACCCTAACTAGCACAGATACGCAGTATTTT | TRBJ2-3 | TRBV7-9 | . | .
CAISELGRWGQPQHF | TGTGCCATCAGTGAGTTGGGCAGGTGGGGTCAGCCCCAGCATTTT | TRBJ1-5 | TRBV10-3 | few | .
CASSGLRVRGTNEKLFF | TGTGCCAGCAGTGGCTTGCGGGTCCGAGGAACTAATGAAAAACTGTTTTTT | TRBJ1-4 | TRBV6-7 | . | .
CASSGRDRVTYEQYF | TGTGCCAGCAGCGGCCGGGACAGGGTCACATACGAGCAGTACTTC | TRBJ2-7 | TRBV7-8 | . | TRBD1
CSAQEGDEQFF | TGCAGCGCCCAGGAGGGGGATGAGCAGTTCTTC | TRBJ2-1 | TRBV29-1 | few | .
CASSSPTSGDSTDTQYF | TGTGCCAGCAGTTCTCCGACTAGCGGGGACTCCACAGATACGCAGTATTTT | TRBJ2-3 | TRBV12-3/TRBV12-4 | . | TRBD2
CASSPKWTAGELFF | TGTGCCAGCAGCCCGAAGTGGACAGCCGGGGAGCTGTTTTTT | TRBJ2-2 | TRBV11-2 | few | .
CASSKGGTEAFF | TGTGCCAGCAGCAAAGGGGGCACTGAAGCTTTCTTT | TRBJ1-1 | TRBV21-1 | few | .
CASSIYSRFTQYF | TGTGCCAGCAGCATTTACTCACGGTTTACGCAGTATTTT | TRBJ2-3 | TRBV21-1 | few | .
CASSHRGWENTGELFF | TGCGCCAGCAGCCACCGAGGGTGGGAGAACACCGGGGAGCTGTTTTTT | TRBJ2-2 | TRBV4-3 | . | .
CSVEPPRGLFTDTQYF | TGCAGCGTTGAACCTCCGAGGGGGCTGTTCACAGATACGCAGTATTTT | TRBJ2-3 | TRBV29-1 | . | TRBD1
CASSPIGTGFYGYTF | TGTGCCAGCAGTCCTATCGGGACAGGGTTCTATGGCTACACCTTC | TRBJ1-2 | TRBV27 | . | TRBD1
CASSQGRDGYTF | TGTGCCAGCAGCCAGGGGAGGGATGGCTACACCTTC | TRBJ1-2 | TRBV12-3/TRBV12-4 | few | .